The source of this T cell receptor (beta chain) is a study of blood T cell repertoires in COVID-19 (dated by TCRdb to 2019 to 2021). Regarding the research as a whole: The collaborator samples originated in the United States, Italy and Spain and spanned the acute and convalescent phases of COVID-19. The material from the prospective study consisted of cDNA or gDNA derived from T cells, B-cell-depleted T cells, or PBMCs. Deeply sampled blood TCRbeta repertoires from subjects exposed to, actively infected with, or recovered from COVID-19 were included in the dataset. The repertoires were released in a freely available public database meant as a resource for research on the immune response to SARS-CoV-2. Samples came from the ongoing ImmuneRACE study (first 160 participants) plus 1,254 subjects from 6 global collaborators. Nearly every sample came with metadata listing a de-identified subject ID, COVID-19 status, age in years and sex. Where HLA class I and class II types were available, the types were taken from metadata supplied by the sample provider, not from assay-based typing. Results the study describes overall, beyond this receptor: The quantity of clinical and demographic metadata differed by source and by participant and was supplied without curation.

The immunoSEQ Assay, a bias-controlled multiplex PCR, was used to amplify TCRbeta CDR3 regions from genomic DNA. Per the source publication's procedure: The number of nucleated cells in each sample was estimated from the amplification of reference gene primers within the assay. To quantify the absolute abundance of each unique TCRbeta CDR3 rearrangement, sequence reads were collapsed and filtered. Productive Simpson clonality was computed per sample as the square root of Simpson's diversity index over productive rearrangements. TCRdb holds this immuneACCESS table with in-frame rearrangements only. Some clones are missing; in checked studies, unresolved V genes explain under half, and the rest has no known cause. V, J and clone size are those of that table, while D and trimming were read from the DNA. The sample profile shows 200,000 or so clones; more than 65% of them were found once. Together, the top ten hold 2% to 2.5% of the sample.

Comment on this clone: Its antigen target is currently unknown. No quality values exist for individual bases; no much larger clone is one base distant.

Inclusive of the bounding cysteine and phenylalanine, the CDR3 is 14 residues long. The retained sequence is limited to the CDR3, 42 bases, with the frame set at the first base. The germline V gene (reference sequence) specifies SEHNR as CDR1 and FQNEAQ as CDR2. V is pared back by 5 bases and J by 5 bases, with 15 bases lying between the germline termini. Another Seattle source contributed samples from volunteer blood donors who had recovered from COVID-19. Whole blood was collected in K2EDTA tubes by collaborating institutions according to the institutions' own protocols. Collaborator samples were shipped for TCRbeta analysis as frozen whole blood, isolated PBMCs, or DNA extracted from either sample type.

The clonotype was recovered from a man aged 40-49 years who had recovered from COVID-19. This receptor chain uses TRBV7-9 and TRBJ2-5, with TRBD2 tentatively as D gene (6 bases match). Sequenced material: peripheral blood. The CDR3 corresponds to CASSPAGGGETQYF. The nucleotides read TGTGCCAGCAGCCCAGCGGGTGGGGGGGAGACCCAGTACTTC.